The clone carrying this T cell receptor (beta chain) was seen only a few times. What it binds is unknown. The data derive from a study of human T cells and chemical hapten exposure. Study overall: Variability of per-sample TCR yields stemmed mainly from small differences in pooled library volume.

For the library, individual cDNA molecules each received unique molecular identifiers. Under the authors' procedure: The median was about 96,000 TCRs per sample, ranging about 20,000 to 690,600. MiXCR, applied by TCRdb to the 5' RACE reads, yields one record per CDR3 protein. TCRdb's processing, not the study's, gives the V and J calls here. Among about 140,000 distinct CDR3 sequences listed, about 4.3% were seen once. Unfractionated whole blood was the source of the extracted total RNA. Losses at the gene ends were 5 bases for V and 4 bases for J; bases not matched to a gene: 5. Germline V gene lookup returns CDR1 SNHLY and CDR2 FYNNEI. The CDR3 loop spans 13 amino acids. Overall study results and limits: Unchanged with DPC sensitization were TCRs above 1 in 1000 frequency.

This TCR derives from a female donor in good health. The gene calls are TRBV2 and TRBJ2-7; TRBD1 matches at 7 bases. This chain's CDR3 is CASSRQGRYEQYF. DNA for the CDR3: TGTGCCAGCAGTCGACAGGGTCGGTACGAGCAGTACTTC.